The 8 T cell receptor beta chains presented below share a single source sample, sequenced in a study of human T cells and chemical hapten exposure. Time point here: pre-sensitization, week 0. Treatment indicated: therapeutic diphenylcyclopropenone sensitization with weekly scalp DPC. A single record per CDR3 protein comes from TCRdb applying MiXCR to the RACE reads. In the table there are around 300,000 distinct CDR3 sequences, about 5% of which are singletons. This specimen was whole blood, taken in connection with sensitization to the hapten diphenylcyclopropenone (DPC). The receptors originated from a woman aged 18-29 years with alopecia areata. Some clones in this sample may be carry-over from other donors' samples.

This clonotype appeared many times. V is TRBV4-1 and J is TRBJ1-1, with D hard to call. Germline loops: CDR1 MGHRA, CDR2 YSYEKL. This CDR3 spans 17 amino acids. V was clipped by 3 bases and J by 10 bases, with 27 bases between them. CDR3 in amino acids: CASSQPSAGGSGRGAFF. CDR3 sequence (DNA): TGCGCCAGCAGCCAGCCTTCTGCCGGCGGTAGCGGACGCGGAGCTTTCTTT.

Only a few counts were recorded for this clonotype. The V call is TRBV5-1, the J call TRBJ1-4; TRBD1 agrees at 11 bases. Losses at the gene ends were 4 bases for V and 5 bases for J; bases not matched to a gene: 4. Germline V gives CDR1 SGHRS, CDR2 YFSETQ. The CDR3 extends over 15 amino acids. CDR3 region: CASSTGTGGNEKLFF. The CDR3 DNA reads TGCGCCAGCAGCACCGGGACAGGGGGGAATGAAAAACTGTTTTTT.

This clonotype was recorded at least ten times. The chain is built from TRBV6-2 or TRBV6-3 and TRBJ1-1; 7 bases align to TRBD1. CDR1 MNHEY and CDR2 SVGEGT come from the germline V gene. With 5 bases clipped from V and 5 bases from J, the junction kept 5 bases outside the gene matches. The CDR3 sequence is 13 residues long. The CDR3 here is CASSARQGTEAFF. In nucleotides, the CDR3 is TGTGCCAGCAGTGCCAGACAGGGAACTGAAGCTTTCTTT.

The V and J genes are TRBV12-3 or TRBV12-4 and TRBJ2-7, with D unresolved. V lost 5 bases, J lost 3 bases, and 14 bases lay in between. The CDR3 has 14 amino acids. The CDR3 DNA is TGTGCCAGCAGTCGGACCCTTGGATTCTACGAGCAGTACTTC. Its protein product is CASSRTLGFYEQYF.

This clonotype was recorded many times. The chain carries TRBV6-2 or TRBV6-3 and TRBJ1-5; 8 nucleotides agree with TRBD1. The CDR3 runs to 19 residues. V lost 7 bases, J lost 2 bases, and 19 bases stayed unmatched. Germline V gene data show CDR1 as MNHEY and CDR2 as SVGEGT. The DNA of the CDR3 is TGTGCCAGCAAAGGATCGGGACAGGATTCCTTGGGTCGCAATCAGCCCCAGCATTTT. This encodes CASKGSGQDSLGRNQPQHF.

This clonotype was seen a handful of times. The V gene is TRBV7-8, the J gene TRBJ2-4; 9 nucleotides match TRBD2. The CDR3 loop spans 18 amino acids. V shed 3 bases, J shed 2 bases, and the junction held 11 bases outside the gene matches. Germline-derived CDR1 and CDR2 are SGHVS and FQNEAQ. The CDR3 loop is CASSFGLAGLLTKNIQYF. The CDR3 nucleotides read TGTGCCAGCAGCTTTGGGCTAGCGGGACTCCTTACCAAAAACATTCAGTACTTC.

This clonotype came up a few times. V gene TRBV13 combines with J gene TRBJ2-5, with a tentative D call TRBD1 (6 bases). The CDR3 extends over 14 amino acids. Germline-derived CDR1 and CDR2 are PRHDT and FYEKMQ (reference sequence). Trimming took off 0 bases at V and 7 bases at J, with 12 bases between the two ends. CDR3 bases: TGTGCCAGCAGCTTAGGCGGGGCCAGGGGGACCCAGTACTTC. It specifies CASSLGGARGTQYF.

This clonotype occurred a few times. The chain combines TRBV29-1 with TRBJ1-5; the match to TRBD1 covers 7 bases. V lost 4 bases to trimming and J lost 0 bases; unmatched junction nucleotides: 9. Germline V gives CDR1 SQVTM, CDR2 ANQGSEA. The CDR3 contains 16 residues. The chain's CDR3 is CSVGTGIGSSNQPQHF. The CDR3 coding sequence is TGCAGCGTTGGGACAGGTATTGGGTCTAGCAATCAGCCCCAGCATTTT.